Listed below are T cell receptor beta chains from one sample, sequenced in a study of blood T cell repertoires in COVID-19. TCRdb's table, derived via immunoSEQ multiplex PCR, lists solely in-frame clones and lacks some. Of approximately 250,000 clones listed, 80% to 90% are singletons. Input material: peripheral blood. Receptor source: a man aged 35-49 years with acute or convalescent COVID-19. Both conserved end residues are part of each CDR3. D genes are given only for firm matches. The size field is filled for only some rows; it gives once, few, many or a size class.

TRBJ2-7,TRBD1,TRBV27,-,TGTGCCAGCAGTTACCGGGACAGGGGAATCTACGAGCAGTACTTC,CASSYRDRGIYEQYF
TRBJ1-5,-,TRBV28,-,TGTGCCAGCAGATCCAACCTAGGGGGCAATCAGCCCCAGCATTTT,CASRSNLGGNQPQHF
TRBJ1-5,-,TRBV5-4,-,TGTGCCAGCAGCTTGGGGCCTTATAGCAATCAGCCCCAGCATTTT,CASSLGPYSNQPQHF
TRBJ2-2,TRBD2,TRBV6-2/TRBV6-3,-,TGTGCCAGCAGTTATCCGGGAGGGAGGGGAACCGGGGAGCTGTTTTTT,CASSYPGGRGTGELFF
TRBJ1-1,-,TRBV19,-,TGTGCCAGTAGGGAAGGGGGACTGAACACTGAAGCTTTCTTT,CASREGGLNTEAFF
TRBJ2-1,-,TRBV5-1,-,TGCGCCAGCAGCTTGGACAGGCCTACCTACAATGAGCAGTTCTTC,CASSLDRPTYNEQFF
TRBJ1-6,-,TRBV5-4,-,TGTGCCAGCAGACTAGAGGCAGGTCATTCACCCCTCCACTTT,CASRLEAGHSPLHF
TRBJ1-5,-,TRBV10-3,-,TGTGCCATCAGTGAGGTAGTTGATCAGCCCCAGCATTTT,CAISEVVDQPQHF
TRBJ1-4,-,TRBV6-6,-,TGTGCCAGCAGTGAGCCGAATGAAAAACTGTTTTTT,CASSEPNEKLFF
TRBJ2-3,-,TRBV9,few,TGTGCCAGCAGCGACTACATGCAGGGATCTGATACGCAGTATTTT,CASSDYMQGSDTQYF
TRBJ1-4,TRBD1,TRBV2,once,TGTGCCAGCACCTCGGAACAGGGGGCGCGAAAACTGTTTTTT,CASTSEQGARKLFF
TRBJ2-7,TRBD2,TRBV6-9,once,TGTGCCAGCAGTCCTCCCGAGGGGACTAGACCCCTCCGTGAGCAGTACTTC,CASSPPEGTRPLREQYF
TRBJ1-2,TRBD1,TRBV7-9,-,TGTGCCAGCAGCTTAGGGGGACAGTTTAATGGCTACACCTTC,CASSLGGQFNGYTF
TRBJ1-6,TRBD1,TRBV3-1/TRBV3-2,-,TGTGCCAGCAGCGTCCAACAGGGGGCGAGATCACCCCTCCACTTT,CASSVQQGARSPLHF